The rows below give T cell receptor beta chains drawn from one sample of a study of cytomegalovirus exposure and HLA in healthy donors. Assay used: immunoSEQ multiplex PCR; TCRdb lists only in-frame clones, some missing. The sample has more than 140,000 clones, roughly 76% seen once. The sample taken for sequencing was PBMCs. The receptors were gathered from a female donor in good health and CMV-seronegative. Both conserved end residues are part of each CDR3. A D gene is named only where the DNA matches it firmly. Part of the rows lack a size; the others show once, few, many or a class for expanded clones.

V gene: TRBV11-3; J gene: TRBJ1-1; clone size: once; D gene: -; CDR3 protein: CASSLEGLSTEAFF; CDR3 DNA: TGTGCCAGCAGCTTAGAGGGGCTGAGCACTGAAGCTTTCTTT
V gene: TRBV7-8; J gene: TRBJ2-7; clone size: -; D gene: TRBD2; CDR3 protein: CASSSSLGGGRNYEQYF; CDR3 DNA: TGTGCCAGCAGCTCCAGCCTCGGCGGGGGGCGCAACTACGAGCAGTACTTC
V gene: TRBV27; J gene: TRBJ2-7; clone size: -; D gene: TRBD2; CDR3 protein: CASSFLAGGPEQYF; CDR3 DNA: TGTGCCAGCAGTTTTCTAGCGGGAGGACCCGAGCAGTACTTC
V gene: TRBV7-9; J gene: TRBJ1-2; clone size: -; D gene: -; CDR3 protein: CASSLEGRERGYTF; CDR3 DNA: TGTGCCAGCAGCTTAGAGGGCAGGGAACGGGGCTACACCTTC
V gene: TRBV7-3; J gene: TRBJ2-1; clone size: -; D gene: TRBD2; CDR3 protein: CASSLRGGDYNEQFF; CDR3 DNA: TGTGCCAGCAGCTTGCGGGGGGGGGACTACAATGAGCAGTTCTTC
V gene: TRBV14; J gene: TRBJ2-3; clone size: -; D gene: TRBD1; CDR3 protein: CASSQRQGRTDTQYF; CDR3 DNA: TGTGCCAGCAGCCAGCGACAGGGCCGCACAGATACGCAGTATTTT
V gene: TRBV7-9; J gene: TRBJ1-2; clone size: -; D gene: TRBD1; CDR3 protein: CASSPGTVGYTF; CDR3 DNA: TGTGCCAGCAGCCCTGGGACAGTAGGCTACACCTTC
V gene: TRBV2; J gene: TRBJ2-1; clone size: -; D gene: -; CDR3 protein: CASSKENNEQFF; CDR3 DNA: TGTGCCAGCAGTAAGGAGAACAATGAGCAGTTCTTC
V gene: TRBV7-2; J gene: TRBJ2-7; clone size: -; D gene: -; CDR3 protein: CASSLVWVGGSYEQYF; CDR3 DNA: TGTGCCAGCAGCTTAGTATGGGTAGGGGGCTCCTACGAGCAGTACTTC
V gene: TRBV10-3; J gene: TRBJ1-1; clone size: -; D gene: -; CDR3 protein: CAISSNTEAFF; CDR3 DNA: TGTGCCATCAGTTCTAACACTGAAGCTTTCTTT
V gene: TRBV19; J gene: TRBJ1-5; clone size: -; D gene: -; CDR3 protein: CASSIQALQPQHF; CDR3 DNA: TGTGCCAGTAGTATTCAGGCTCTTCAGCCCCAGCATTTT
V gene: TRBV6-5; J gene: TRBJ2-5; clone size: -; D gene: -; CDR3 protein: CASSWPGAGETQYF; CDR3 DNA: TGTGCCAGCAGTTGGCCGGGAGCTGGGGAGACCCAGTACTTC
V gene: TRBV21-1; J gene: TRBJ1-5; clone size: -; D gene: -; CDR3 protein: CASSFHPGTASGNQPQHF; CDR3 DNA: TGTGCCAGCAGCTTCCACCCCGGGACAGCTTCCGGCAATCAGCCCCAGCATTTT
V gene: TRBV7-5; J gene: TRBJ1-5; clone size: once; D gene: -; CDR3 protein: CARSLETGYQPQHF; CDR3 DNA: TGTGCCAGAAGCTTAGAAACAGGGTACCAGCCCCAGCATTTT
V gene: TRBV6-1; J gene: TRBJ1-1; clone size: -; D gene: -; CDR3 protein: CASRTQGNTEAFF; CDR3 DNA: TGTGCCAGCCGGACGCAGGGGAACACTGAAGCTTTCTTT
V gene: TRBV27; J gene: TRBJ2-7; clone size: -; D gene: TRBD2; CDR3 protein: CASSLYFGRAGASSYEQYF; CDR3 DNA: TGTGCCAGCAGTTTATACTTCGGTAGAGCGGGGGCTAGCTCCTACGAGCAGTACTTC
V gene: TRBV11-2; J gene: TRBJ1-1; clone size: -; D gene: TRBD1; CDR3 protein: CASSSSWTGARNTEAFF; CDR3 DNA: TGTGCCAGCAGCTCCTCCTGGACAGGGGCAAGGAACACTGAAGCTTTCTTT
V gene: TRBV5-1; J gene: TRBJ2-7; clone size: -; D gene: -; CDR3 protein: CASSLACRVIYEQYF; CDR3 DNA: TGCGCCAGCAGCTTGGCCTGCAGGGTAATATACGAGCAGTACTTC
V gene: TRBV11-2; J gene: TRBJ1-2; clone size: -; D gene: TRBD1; CDR3 protein: CASSSGQEKNYGYTF; CDR3 DNA: TGTGCCAGCAGCTCGGGACAGGAAAAAAACTATGGCTACACCTTC